Below, one T cell receptor beta chain is given with its context. The same CDR3 also results from other DNA sequences found in this sample. The data were taken from a study of blood T cell repertoires in COVID-19. Study background: Specimens from acute and convalescent COVID-19 originated in the United States, Italy and Spain. In each case, the material was cDNA or gDNA derived from T cells, B-cell-depleted T cells, or PBMCs.

Under the authors' procedure: Reference gene primer amplification yielded estimated nucleated cell counts. Clones were sequenced by immunoSEQ multiplex PCR, and TCRdb holds only the in-frame ones, with some missing. The V and J calls and clone size were taken over from that table, and D and trimming were inferred from the DNA. The table records around 230,000 clones, over 70% of them present only once. The receptor was derived from a woman aged 45-65 years with acute or convalescent COVID-19. The specimen sequenced was peripheral blood.

The CDR3 DNA is TGTGCCAGCAGCTATGGACTAGCGGGAGACAATGAGCAGTTCTTC. Encoded protein: CASSYGLAGDNEQFF. The chain recombines TRBV5-6 with TRBJ2-1; the match to TRBD2 covers 13 bases. The CDR3 sequence is 15 residues long. CDR1 SGHDT and CDR2 YYEEEE come from the germline V gene. V lost 3 bases to trimming and J lost 5 bases; unmatched junction nucleotides: 2.